This T cell receptor beta chain was observed in a study of identifying expanded T cells in peripheral blood. Study-level results: Differentially abundant clones: 0.95 to 1.5 between replicates, approximately 15 at roughly 15 days, over 18 at four. Across healthy donors, higher total template counts meant significantly greater approximately two-week count variance.

Profiled with immunoSEQ multiplex PCR; TCRdb holds only in-frame clones, not every one. The data contain tens of thousands of clones, over 80% of them singletons. Germline trimming cut 3 bases from V and 1 base from J; bases unmatched to any gene: 6. The CDR3 consists of 15 residues. CDR1 and CDR2 from the germline V gene are SGHRS and YFSETQ. For this clone: The target antigen is unknown.

The TCR comes from a person aged 18-70 years in good health. The chain combines TRBV5-1 with TRBJ2-7, with TRBD1 identical over 8 bases. The sequenced sample was blood. CDR3 loop: CASSSGTGSSYEQYF. CDR3 in DNA: TGCGCCAGCAGCTCGGGGACAGGATCATCCTACGAGCAGTACTTC.